This T cell receptor beta chain was captured in a study of radiotherapy plus CTLA-4 blockade in lung cancer. Worth noting for this clone: Its cognate antigen is unknown.

Enrolled patients, whose metastatic non-small-cell lung cancer was chemo-refractory, received focal radiation plus CTLA-4 blockade with ipilimumab. Here immunoSEQ multiplex PCR was the method, and the copy in TCRdb shows in-frame clones only, minus some. The data show fewer than 45,000 clones, 55% to 80% seen once. The CDR3 totals 16 residues. Germline CDR1 SGHRS, CDR2 YFSETQ. Germline trimming cut 4 bases from V and 3 bases from J; bases unmatched to any gene: 8. Study-level points and caveats: How blood T cell clones changed early, along with interferon-beta, reportedly forecast response best. After treatment with radiotherapy plus ipilimumab, TCR clones that came from the tumor expanded in blood.

The V gene is TRBV5-1, the J gene TRBJ2-3; 10 bases are a match to TRBD2. The TCR sequence derives from a human donor with non-small cell lung cancer who had stable disease on radiotherapy plus ipilimumab. Sequences were derived from peripheral blood, sampled from a patient treated with radiotherapy plus ipilimumab. DNA of the CDR3: TGCGCCAGCAGCGGAAGCGGGGGGGCCGGGACAGATACGCAGTATTTT. Residues: CASSGSGGAGTDTQYF.